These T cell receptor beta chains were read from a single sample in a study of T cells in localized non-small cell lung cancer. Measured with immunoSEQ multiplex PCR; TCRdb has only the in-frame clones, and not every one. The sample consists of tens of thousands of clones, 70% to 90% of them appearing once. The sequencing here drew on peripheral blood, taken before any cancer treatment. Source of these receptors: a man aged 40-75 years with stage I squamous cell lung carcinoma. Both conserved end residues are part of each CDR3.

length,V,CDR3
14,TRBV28,CASCRVNSNQPQHF
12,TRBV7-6,CASSFAHNEQFF
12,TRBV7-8,CASSLAKETQYF
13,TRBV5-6,CASSQERGETQYF
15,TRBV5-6,CASSLGPADFYEQYF
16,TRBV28,CASSSLQGAFANEQFF
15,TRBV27,CASSPRQGLNTEAFF
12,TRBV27,CASSFTGYGYTF
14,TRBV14,CASSQDWGSGSKFF
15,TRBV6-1,CASSLAGGPPNEQFF
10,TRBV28,CASNYRPQHF
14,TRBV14,CASSPLTGPAEQYF
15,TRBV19,CASSRGAKGFQPQHF
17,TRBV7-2,CASSLKGRPAGMDTQYF
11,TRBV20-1,CSASSGLEQYF